These T cell receptor beta chains were read from a single sample in a study of molecular identifiers for immune sequencing clone quantification. Using its own MiXCR run on the PCR reads, TCRdb lists one record per CDR3 protein. The sample holds over 550,000 distinct CDR3 sequences, about 25% seen once. The sequenced sample was naive CD8+ T cells from blood, with Jurkat cell RNA spiked in. The receptors derive from a human donor in good health. Some libraries in this study had Jurkat cell RNA spiked in. Both conserved end residues are part of each CDR3. The D gene is left open where the match is weak.

d_call	v_call	j_call	cdr3_aa
.	TRBV4-3	TRBJ2-5	CASSQDVSRRETQYF
.	TRBV29-1	TRBJ2-1	CSVGSMTSYNEQFF
.	TRBV12-3/TRBV12-4	TRBJ2-3	CASSSSRGGPTDTQYF
TRBD1	TRBV12-3/TRBV12-4	TRBJ2-1	CASSSGTGVGDEQFF
TRBD2	TRBV10-3	TRBJ2-3	CAISELAGGSTDTQYF
.	TRBV28	TRBJ2-6	CASSLSAGGISGANVLTF
TRBD1	TRBV30	TRBJ1-5	CAWRAGQEVNQPQHF
.	TRBV7-2	TRBJ1-2	CASSFIRGAPIGYGYTF
TRBD2	TRBV7-3	TRBJ2-3	CASSRGSGTSDTQYF
.	TRBV12-3/TRBV12-4	TRBJ2-5	CATRHGGEETQYF
TRBD1	TRBV7-9	TRBJ2-3	CASTGDRPDTQYF
TRBD1	TRBV28	TRBJ2-3	CASRTNRGSTDTQYF
TRBD2	TRBV10-3	TRBJ2-1	CAISDAGTSLYEQFF
.	TRBV4-3	TRBJ2-7	CASSQDKRTLYEQYF
TRBD1	TRBV12-3/TRBV12-4	TRBJ1-5	CASSFGTGDGQPQHF